The table lists the clone carrying this TCR beta chain with a few counts. Its antigen is not identified. RNA extraction was followed by reverse transcription into cDNA, which acted as the sequencing template. Clones were read by immunoSEQ multiplex PCR, and TCRdb kept only the in-frame ones, dropping some. The profile shows some 180,000 clones, roughly 53% of them singletons. The entry originates in a study of CD8+ T cells in alopecia areata. In the study overall: Patients remained on tofacitinib for 6 to 18 months and then went 6 months without it. General study results and limits: Researchers report lesional scalp, most notably alopecia totalis/universalis, outstripped normal scalp in clonality. Among the 100 top clones, expanded CD8+ clones, like scalp clonality, were significantly decreased by tofacitinib. Patients shared TCRs less clearly than mice did, possibly owing to HLA.

The sample's treatment: oral pan-JAK inhibitor, 5-10 mg twice daily. The CDR3 extends over 14 amino acids. Germline V lookup: CDR1 MNHEY, CDR2 SMNVEV (reference sequence). The V and J ends lost 3 bases and 2 bases respectively, with 11 bases between them. The sequence came from a human donor with alopecia areata. The chain combines TRBV27 with TRBJ2-7; D is possibly TRBD2 (6 bases). Material: CD8+ T cells sorted from blood, obtained at week 24, from a patient treated with tofacitinib. CDR3: CASSFGGGPYEQYF. CDR3 nucleotide sequence: TGTGCCAGCAGTTTTGGGGGAGGACCCTACGAGCAGTACTTC.